The T cell receptor beta chain under discussion was sequenced for a study of identical twins (dated by TCRdb to the mid-2010s). Background on the whole study: To test whether fetal clonotypes persist, the study used deep sequencing on TCR alpha and beta repertoires from monozygotic twins, unrelated adults of various ages, and cord blood. To rule out contamination, the twin experiments were replicated at different times with different library preparation protocols.

General findings and caveats noted by the study authors: Invariant T cells such as MAIT and iNKT could partly confound zero-insertion analyses, although diverse VJ usage argued against such confounding for most clonotypes. Abundant cord blood beta clonotypes carried fewer insertions; young adult naive repertoires showed a weaker similar trend, while memory repertoires showed none. Compared with coincidental sharing between unrelated individuals, out-of-frame TCR alpha sequences shared between twins showed an excess of sequences with low generation probability. A weaker excess of twin sharing was found in beta out-of-frame sequences because the signal-to-noise ratio was lowered by fewer shared sequences. Out-of-frame TCR alpha sharing in monozygotic twins was systematically underestimated by recombination models, whereas sharing between unrelated individuals was in agreement with the recombination models. Because the same donors could not be followed over many years, the conclusions relied on cross-sectional statistical analysis.

The germline V gene (reference sequence) provides CDR1 LNHNV and CDR2 YYDKDF. Relative to germline, V is 0 bases shorter and J is 12 bases shorter, with 9 bases between their ends. Taken from cysteine to phenylalanine, the CDR3 has 12 residues. This entry keeps only the CDR3 DNA: 36 bases, framed from base 1. Every donor in the study was a healthy Caucasian. Three unrelated non-twin adults were also sequenced: a male aged 18 to 30, a male aged 50 to 60 and a female aged 50 to 60. Using Miltenyi CD45RO+ enrichment and human naive T-cell isolation kits, memory (CD45RO+) and naive T cells were isolated from PBMC. The method behind the library was 5' RACE. The instrument was an Illumina HiSeq 2000. Template switching introduced a universal primer binding site; the final cDNA contained a unique molecular identifier, enabling accurate counting of TCR cDNA molecules. Specific primers in the conserved constant-segment region were used to synthesize first-strand cDNA for the TCR alpha and beta chains. To control for contamination, every cDNA library was double barcoded, receiving both a SMART-Mk sample barcode and Illumina barcodes. TruSeq adapter sequences and Illumina sample barcodes were added in two successive PCR steps. TCR alpha and beta cDNA libraries were sequenced on the Illumina HiSeq platform with custom primers. The paper's data handling went like this. Raw reads were processed with MiGEC to extract unique molecular identifiers, and MiXCR was used to determine CDR3 positions. Recombination models were inferred per individual with the repgenHMM and IGoR tools using an EM algorithm. Shared clonotype analysis was performed with the tcR package in R, normalizing sharing by the product of cloneset sizes. To study raw recombination free of thymic and clonal selection effects, out-of-frame nonproductive sequences were analyzed. Starting from the raw public reads, TCRdb applied fastp trimming at Q25, assembled clones with MiXCR and retained in-frame beta chains. Identical CDR3 protein sequences are pooled into one entry, listed with their most common genes and DNA. The V and J calls, along with clone size, are taken from TCRdb and not from the paper's own processing. The table for this sample lists a few hundred thousand distinct CDR3 sequences; less than 20% of them were counted only once. The ten largest make up roughly an eighth of the sample.

On this clonotype: Its antigen has not been determined. No base quality values were provided; no much bigger clone lies one nucleotide off.

The sequence came from a man aged 45 to 65 in good health. Sequenced input: naive T cells sorted from blood. The meaning of the sample's cell subset or site label: cells isolated with a human naive T-cell isolation kit. The chain joins TRBV15 to TRBJ2-1; D gene: possibly TRBD1, on 5 matching bases. The base sequence is TGTGCCACCAGCAGAGATAGACAGAGGCAGTTCTTC. Its translation reads: CATSRDRQRQFF. Here the CDR3 is joined to the reference TRBV15 and TRBJ2-1 genes, and the full variable domain is: DAMVIQNPRYQVTQFGKPVTLSCSQTLNHNVMYWYQQKSSQAPKLLFHYYDKDFNNEADTPDNFQSRRPNTSFCFLDIRSPGLGDTAMYLCATSRDRQRQFFGPGTRLTVL.